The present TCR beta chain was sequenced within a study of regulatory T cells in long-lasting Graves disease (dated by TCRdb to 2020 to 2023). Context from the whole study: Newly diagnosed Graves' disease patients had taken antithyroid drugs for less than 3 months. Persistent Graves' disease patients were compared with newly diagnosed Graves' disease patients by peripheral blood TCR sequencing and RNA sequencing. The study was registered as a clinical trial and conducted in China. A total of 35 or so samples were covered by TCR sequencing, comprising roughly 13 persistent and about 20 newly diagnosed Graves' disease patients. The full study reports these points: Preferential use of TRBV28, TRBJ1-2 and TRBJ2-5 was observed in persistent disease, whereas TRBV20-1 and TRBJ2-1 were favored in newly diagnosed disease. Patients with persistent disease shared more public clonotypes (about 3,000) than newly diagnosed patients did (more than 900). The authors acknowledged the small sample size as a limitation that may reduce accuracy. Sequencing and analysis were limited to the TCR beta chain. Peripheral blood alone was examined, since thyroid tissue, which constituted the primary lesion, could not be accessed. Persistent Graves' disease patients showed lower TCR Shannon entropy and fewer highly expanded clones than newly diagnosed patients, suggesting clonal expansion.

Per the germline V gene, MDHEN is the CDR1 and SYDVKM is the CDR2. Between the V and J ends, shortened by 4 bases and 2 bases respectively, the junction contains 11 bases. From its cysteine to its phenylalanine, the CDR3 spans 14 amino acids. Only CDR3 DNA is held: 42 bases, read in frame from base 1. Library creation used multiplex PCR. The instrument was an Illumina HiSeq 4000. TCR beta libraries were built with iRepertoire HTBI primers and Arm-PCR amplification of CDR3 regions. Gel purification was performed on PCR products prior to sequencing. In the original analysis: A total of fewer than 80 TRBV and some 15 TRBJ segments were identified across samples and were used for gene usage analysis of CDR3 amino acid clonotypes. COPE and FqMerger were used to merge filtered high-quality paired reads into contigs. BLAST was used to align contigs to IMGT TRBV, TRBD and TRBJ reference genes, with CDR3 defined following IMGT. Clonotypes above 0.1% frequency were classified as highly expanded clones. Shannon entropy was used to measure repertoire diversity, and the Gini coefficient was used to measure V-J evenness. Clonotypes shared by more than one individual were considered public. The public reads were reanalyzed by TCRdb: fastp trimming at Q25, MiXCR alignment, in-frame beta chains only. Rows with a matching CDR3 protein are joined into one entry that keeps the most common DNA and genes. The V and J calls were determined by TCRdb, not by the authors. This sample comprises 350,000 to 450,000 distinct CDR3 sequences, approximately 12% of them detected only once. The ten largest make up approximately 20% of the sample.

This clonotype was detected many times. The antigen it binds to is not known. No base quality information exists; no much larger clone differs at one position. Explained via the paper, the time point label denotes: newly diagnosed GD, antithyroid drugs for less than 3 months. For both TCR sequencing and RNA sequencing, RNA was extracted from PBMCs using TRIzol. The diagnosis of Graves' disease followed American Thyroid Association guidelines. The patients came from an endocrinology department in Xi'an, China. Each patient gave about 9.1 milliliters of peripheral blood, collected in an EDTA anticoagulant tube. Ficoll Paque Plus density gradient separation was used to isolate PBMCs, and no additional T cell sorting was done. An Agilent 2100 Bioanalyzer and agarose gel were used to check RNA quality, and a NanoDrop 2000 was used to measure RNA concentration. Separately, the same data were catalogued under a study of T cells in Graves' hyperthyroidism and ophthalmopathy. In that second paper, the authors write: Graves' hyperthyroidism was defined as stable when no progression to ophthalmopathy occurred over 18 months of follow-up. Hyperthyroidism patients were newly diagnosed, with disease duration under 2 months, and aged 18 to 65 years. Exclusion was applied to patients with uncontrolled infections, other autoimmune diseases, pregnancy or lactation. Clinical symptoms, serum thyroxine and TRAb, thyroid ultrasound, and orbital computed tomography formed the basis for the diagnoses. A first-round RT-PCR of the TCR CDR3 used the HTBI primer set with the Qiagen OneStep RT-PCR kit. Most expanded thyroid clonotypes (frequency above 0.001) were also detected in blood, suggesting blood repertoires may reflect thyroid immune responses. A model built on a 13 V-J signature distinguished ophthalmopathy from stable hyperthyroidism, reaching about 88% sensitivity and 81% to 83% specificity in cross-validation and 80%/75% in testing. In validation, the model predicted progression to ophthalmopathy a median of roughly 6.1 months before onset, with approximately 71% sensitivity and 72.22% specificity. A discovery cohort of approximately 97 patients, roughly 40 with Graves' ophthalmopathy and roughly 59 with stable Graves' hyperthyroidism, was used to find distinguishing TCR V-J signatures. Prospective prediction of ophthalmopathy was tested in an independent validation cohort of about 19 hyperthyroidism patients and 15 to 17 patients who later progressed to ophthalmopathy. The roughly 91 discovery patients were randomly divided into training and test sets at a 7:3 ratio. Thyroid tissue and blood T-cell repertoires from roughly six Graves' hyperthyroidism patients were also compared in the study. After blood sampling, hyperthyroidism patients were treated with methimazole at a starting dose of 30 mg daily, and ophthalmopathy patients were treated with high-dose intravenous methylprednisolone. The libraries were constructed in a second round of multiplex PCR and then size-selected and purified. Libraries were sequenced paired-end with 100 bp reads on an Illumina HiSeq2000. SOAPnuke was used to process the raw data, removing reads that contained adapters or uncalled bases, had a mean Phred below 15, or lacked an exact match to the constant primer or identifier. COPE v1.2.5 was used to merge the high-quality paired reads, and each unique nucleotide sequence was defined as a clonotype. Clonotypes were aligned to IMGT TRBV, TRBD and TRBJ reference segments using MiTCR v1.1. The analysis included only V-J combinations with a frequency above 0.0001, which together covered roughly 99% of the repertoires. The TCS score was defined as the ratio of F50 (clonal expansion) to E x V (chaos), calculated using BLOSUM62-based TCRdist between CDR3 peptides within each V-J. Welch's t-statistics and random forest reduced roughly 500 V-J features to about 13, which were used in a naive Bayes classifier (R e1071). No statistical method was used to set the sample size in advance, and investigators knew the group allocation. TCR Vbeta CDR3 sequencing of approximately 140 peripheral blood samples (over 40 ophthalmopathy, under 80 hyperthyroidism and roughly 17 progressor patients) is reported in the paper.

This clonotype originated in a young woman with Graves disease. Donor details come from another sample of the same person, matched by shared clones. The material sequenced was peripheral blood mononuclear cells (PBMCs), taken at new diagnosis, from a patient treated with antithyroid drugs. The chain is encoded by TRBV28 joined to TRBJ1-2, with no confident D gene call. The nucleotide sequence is TGTGCCAGCAGTTCCCCGACAAGAAACTATGGCTACACCTTC. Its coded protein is CASSSPTRNYGYTF.